These 13 T cell receptor beta chains share one sample of origin, sequenced in a study of shared clonotypes between healthy human individuals. Selected positively for CCR7 and CD45RO-negative, naive CD8 cells excluded terminally differentiated effector memory CD45RA+ cells. Sequenced by immunoSEQ multiplex PCR; TCRdb stores in-frame clones only, minus some. This table has approximately 810,000 clones, about 91% appearing once. The specimen sequenced was naive CD8+ T cells sorted from blood. The receptors stem from a man under 40 in good health.

This chain joins TRBV10-2 and TRBJ2-7; the match to TRBD1 covers 7 bases. The CDR3 length is 18 residues. The V gene's germline CDR1 is WSHSY and CDR2 SAAADI. The V gene end was trimmed by 0 bases and the J gene end by 6 bases; junction bases not matched to a gene: 17. The CDR3 bases are TGCGCCAGCAGTGAGTCGATAAACCGGGACAGATTTCCCTTCGAGCAGTACTTC. Protein sequence: CASSESINRDRFPFEQYF.

The J gene is TRBJ2-1, the V gene TRBV27; possibly TRBD1 for D (5 bases). The CDR3 runs 15 residues. The V gene's germline CDR1 is MNHEY and CDR2 SMNVEV (reference sequence). Trimming removed 3 bases at V and 2 bases at J, with 11 bases between. As DNA, the CDR3 is TGTGCCAGCAGTTTTCCAGGGATGACCTACAATGAGCAGTTCTTC. Protein sequence: CASSFPGMTYNEQFF.

DNA of the CDR3: TGTGCCAGCAGCTTGGGAGGGATCTACAATGAGCAGTTCTTC. Amino acid sequence: CASSLGGIYNEQFF. The chain joins TRBV5-8 to TRBJ2-1; TRBD2 is a possible D gene (5 bases). CDR3 length: 14 residues. Germline V CDR1 and CDR2: SGHTS, YDEGEE. Trimming left V 0 bases short and J 3 bases short, with 7 bases between.

The gene calls are TRBV12-5 and TRBJ2-1; TRBD2 matches 8 bases. The V and J ends lost 2 bases and 2 bases, in that order; junction bases with no gene match: 8. Germline assignment: CDR1 LGHNT and CDR2 FRNRAP. The CDR3 is made up of 17 amino acids. CDR3 loop: CASGLPTPGGAYNEQFF. The CDR3, as DNA: TGTGCTAGTGGTTTGCCCACGCCGGGAGGGGCCTACAATGAGCAGTTCTTC.

The V and J genes are TRBV15 and TRBJ1-2, with D unclear. The V end was cut by 0 bases, the J end by 0 bases, with 20 bases between. The V gene's germline CDR1 is LNHNV and CDR2 YYDKDF (reference sequence). This CDR3 is 19 amino acids long. The CDR3 nucleotides read TGTGCCACCAGCAGAGATAGGTTTACAGACCGAAGAGCTAACTATGGCTACACCTTC. Residues: CATSRDRFTDRRANYGYTF.

In its sample, this clone was seen once. The chain uses TRBV28 and TRBJ2-1; D possibly corresponds to TRBD2 (5 bases). This CDR3 has 14 amino acids. V dropped 3 bases and J dropped 4 bases, with 10 bases sitting between them. The germline gives CDR1 MDHEN, CDR2 SYDVKM. CDR3 amino acids: CASSFFEGYNEQFF. Here the CDR3 DNA reads TGTGCCAGCAGTTTCTTCGAGGGATACAATGAGCAGTTCTTC.

The V and J genes are TRBV28 and TRBJ2-7, with D hard to call. Per germline, CDR1 MDHEN and CDR2 SYDVKM. The germline V and J ends were trimmed by 4 bases and 6 bases, with 13 bases remaining between them. The CDR3 extends over 13 amino acids. The CDR3 here is CASSSKLVTEQYF. CDR3 in DNA: TGTGCCAGCAGTTCAAAGCTAGTAACCGAGCAGTACTTC. Full variable domain (remainder filled in from reference TRBV28 and TRBJ2-7): DVKVTQSSRYLVKRTGEKVFLECVQDMDHENMFWYRQDPGLGLRLIYFSYDVKMKEKGDIPEGYSVSREKKERFSLILESASTNQTSMYLCASSSKLVTEQYFGPGTRLTVT.

This clone showed up many times. V and J are TRBV7-9 and TRBJ1-5; 7 positions agree with TRBD1. Per the germline V gene, CDR1 is SEHNR and CDR2 is FQNEAQ (reference sequence). V lost 1 base and J lost 7; bases outside the gene matches: 7. The CDR3 has 15 amino acids. In DNA, the CDR3 is TGTGCCAGCAGCTTAGGAGGGGGCGTCGGGCAGCCCCAGCATTTT. Protein product: CASSLGGGVGQPQHF.

CDR3 amino acids: CASSQSGRGPYEQYF. CDR3 sequence (DNA): TGTGCCAGCAGCCAATCCGGAAGGGGCCCCTACGAGCAGTACTTC. V is TRBV16 and J is TRBJ2-7; D might be TRBD1 (5 bases). CDR1 KGHSY and CDR2 FQNENV come from the germline V gene. The CDR3 is 15 residues long. Trimming removed 0 bases from V and 2 bases from J, with 11 bases in between.

The chain combines TRBV28 with TRBJ2-7; possible D gene TRBD1, 5 bases. CDR1 and CDR2 (germline): MDHEN, SYDVKM. V was cut by 10 bases and J by 2 bases, with 9 bases left in between. CDR3 length: 11 residues. The CDR3 region is CATAQAYEQYF. The CDR3 DNA reads TGTGCCACCGCACAGGCCTACGAGCAGTACTTC.

The chain links TRBV25-1 to TRBJ2-6; D may be TRBD1 (5 bases). From germline, CDR1 is MGHDK and CDR2 SYGVNS. V lost 2 bases to trimming and J lost 0 bases, with 8 bases between them. CDR3 length: 16 residues. The CDR3 region has the DNA TGTGCCAGCAGTGAAGAGGACATCTCTGGGGCCAACGTCCTGACTTTC. It is translated as CASSEEDISGANVLTF.

The rearrangement joins TRBV9 to TRBJ2-1; tentative D call: TRBD2 (6 bases). The V gene's germline CDR1 is SGDLS and CDR2 YYNGEE. V lost 3 bases and J 2 bases, leaving 12 bases between the germline ends. The CDR3 runs to 15 residues. CDR3 bases: TGTGCCAGCAGCGCCTCGGGGGTCCCCTACAATGAGCAGTTCTTC. Translating gives CASSASGVPYNEQFF.

The chain recombines TRBV27 with TRBJ1-1; perhaps TRBD1 as D (6 bases). The CDR3 is 16 amino acids. In germline, CDR1 is MNHEY, CDR2 SMNVEV (reference sequence). The ends were cut back, 1 base at V and 8 bases at J, with 20 bases in the middle. The CDR3 coding sequence is TGTGCCAGCAGTTTATACGGGGGGCGCAATAATTGGGAAGCTTTCTTT. This sequence encodes CASSLYGGRNNWEAFF.